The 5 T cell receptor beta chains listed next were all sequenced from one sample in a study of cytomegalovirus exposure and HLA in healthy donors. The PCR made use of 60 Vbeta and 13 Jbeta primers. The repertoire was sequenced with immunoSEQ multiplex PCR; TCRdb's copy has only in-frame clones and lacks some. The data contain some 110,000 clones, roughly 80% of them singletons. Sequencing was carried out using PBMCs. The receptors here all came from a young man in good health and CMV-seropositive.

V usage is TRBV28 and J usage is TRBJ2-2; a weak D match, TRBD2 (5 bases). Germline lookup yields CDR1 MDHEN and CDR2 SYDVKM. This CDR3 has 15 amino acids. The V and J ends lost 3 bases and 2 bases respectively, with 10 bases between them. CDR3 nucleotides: TGTGCCAGCAGTTTGGGAGTGCAAAACACCGGGGAGCTGTTTTTT. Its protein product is CASSLGVQNTGELFF. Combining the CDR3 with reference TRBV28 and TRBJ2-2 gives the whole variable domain DVKVTQSSRYLVKRTGEKVFLECVQDMDHENMFWYRQDPGLGLRLIYFSYDVKMKEKGDIPEGYSVSREKKERFSLILESASTNQTSMYLCASSLGVQNTGELFFGEGSRLTVL.

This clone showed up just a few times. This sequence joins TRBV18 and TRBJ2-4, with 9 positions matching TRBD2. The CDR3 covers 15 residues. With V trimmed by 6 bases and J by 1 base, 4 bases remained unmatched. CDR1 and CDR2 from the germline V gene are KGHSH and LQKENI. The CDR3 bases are TGTGCCAGCTCCCCGAGCGGGGGGGCCAAAAACATTCAGTACTTC. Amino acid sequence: CASSPSGGAKNIQYF.

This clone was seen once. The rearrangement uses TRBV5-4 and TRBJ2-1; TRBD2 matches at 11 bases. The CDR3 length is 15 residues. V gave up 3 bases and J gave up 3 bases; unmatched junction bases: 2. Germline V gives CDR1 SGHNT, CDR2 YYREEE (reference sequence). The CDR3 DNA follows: TGTGCCAGCAGCTATAGCGGGGGGGTCTACAATGAGCAGTTCTTC. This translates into CASSYSGGVYNEQFF. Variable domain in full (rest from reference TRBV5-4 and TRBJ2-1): ETGVTQSPTHLIKTRGQQVTLRCSSQSGHNTVSWYQQALGQGPQFIFQYYREEENGRGNFPPRFSGLQFPNYSSELNVNALELDDSALYLCASSYSGGVYNEQFFGPGTRLTVL.

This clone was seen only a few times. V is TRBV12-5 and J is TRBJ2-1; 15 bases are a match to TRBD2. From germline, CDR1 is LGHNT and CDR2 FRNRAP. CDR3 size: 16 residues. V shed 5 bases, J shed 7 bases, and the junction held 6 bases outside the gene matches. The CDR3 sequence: CASGPGTSGGRNEQFF. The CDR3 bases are TGTGCTAGTGGTCCGGGGACTAGCGGGGGGAGGAATGAGCAGTTCTTC.

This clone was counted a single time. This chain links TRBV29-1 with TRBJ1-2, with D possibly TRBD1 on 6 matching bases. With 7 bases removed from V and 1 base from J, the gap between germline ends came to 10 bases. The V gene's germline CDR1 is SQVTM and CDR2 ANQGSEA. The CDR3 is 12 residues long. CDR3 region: CSGRDNNYGYTF. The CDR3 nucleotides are TGCAGCGGACGGGACAATAACTATGGCTACACCTTC.